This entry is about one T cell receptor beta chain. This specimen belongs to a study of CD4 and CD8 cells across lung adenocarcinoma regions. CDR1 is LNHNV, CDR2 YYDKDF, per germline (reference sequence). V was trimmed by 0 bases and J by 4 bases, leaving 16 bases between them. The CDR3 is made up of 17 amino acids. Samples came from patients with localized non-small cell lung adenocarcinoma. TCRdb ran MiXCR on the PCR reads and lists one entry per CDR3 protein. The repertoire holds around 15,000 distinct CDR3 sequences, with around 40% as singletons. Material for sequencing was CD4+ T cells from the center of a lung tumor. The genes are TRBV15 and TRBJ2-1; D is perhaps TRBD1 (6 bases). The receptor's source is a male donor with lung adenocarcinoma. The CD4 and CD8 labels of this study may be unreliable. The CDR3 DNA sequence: TGTGCCACCAGCAGAGATGGGGGCAGGGTTTATTACAATGAGCAGTTCTTC. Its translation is CATSRDGGRVYYNEQFF.